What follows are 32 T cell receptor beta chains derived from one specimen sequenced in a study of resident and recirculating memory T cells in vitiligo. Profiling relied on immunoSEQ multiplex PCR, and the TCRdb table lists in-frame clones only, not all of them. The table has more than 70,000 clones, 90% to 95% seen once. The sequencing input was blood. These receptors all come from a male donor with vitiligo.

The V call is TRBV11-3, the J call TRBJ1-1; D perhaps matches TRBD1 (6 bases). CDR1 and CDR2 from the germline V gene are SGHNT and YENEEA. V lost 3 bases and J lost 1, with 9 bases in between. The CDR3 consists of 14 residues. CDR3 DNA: TGTGCCAGCAGCTTGACAGGAACGAACACTGAAGCTTTCTTT. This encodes CASSLTGTNTEAFF.

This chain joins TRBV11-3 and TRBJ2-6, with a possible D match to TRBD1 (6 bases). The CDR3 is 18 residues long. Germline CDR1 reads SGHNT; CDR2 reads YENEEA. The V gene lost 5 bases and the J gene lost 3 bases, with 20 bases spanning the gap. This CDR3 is CASSPCYRVAYGANVLTF. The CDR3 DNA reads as TGTGCCAGCAGCCCGTGTTACAGGGTTGCTTATGGGGCCAACGTCCTGACTTTC.

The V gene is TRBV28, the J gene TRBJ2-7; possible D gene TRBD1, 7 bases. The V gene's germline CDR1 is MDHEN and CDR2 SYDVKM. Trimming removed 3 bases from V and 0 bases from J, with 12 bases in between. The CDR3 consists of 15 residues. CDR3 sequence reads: CASSFGQGGSYEQYF. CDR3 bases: TGTGCCAGCAGTTTTGGGCAGGGGGGCTCCTACGAGCAGTACTTC.

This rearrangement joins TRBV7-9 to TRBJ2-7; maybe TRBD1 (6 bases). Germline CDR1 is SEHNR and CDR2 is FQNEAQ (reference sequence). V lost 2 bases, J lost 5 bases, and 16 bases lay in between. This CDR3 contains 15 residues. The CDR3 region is CASSLSTGRNDEQYF. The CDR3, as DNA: TGTGCCAGCAGCTTATCAACAGGGCGGAACGACGAGCAGTACTTC.

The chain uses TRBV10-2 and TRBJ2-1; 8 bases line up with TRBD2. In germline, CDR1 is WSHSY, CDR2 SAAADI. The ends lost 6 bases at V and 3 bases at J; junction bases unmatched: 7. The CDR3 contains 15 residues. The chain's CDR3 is CASRIGGTSYNEQFF. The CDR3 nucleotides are TGCGCCAGCAGGATAGGAGGGACTAGCTACAATGAGCAGTTCTTC.

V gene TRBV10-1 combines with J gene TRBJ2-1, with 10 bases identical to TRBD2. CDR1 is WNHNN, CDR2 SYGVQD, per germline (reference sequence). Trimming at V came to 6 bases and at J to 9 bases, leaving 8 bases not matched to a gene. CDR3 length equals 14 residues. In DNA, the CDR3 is TGCGCCAGCAGACCACAGCGGGAGGGGGGTGAGCAGTTCTTC. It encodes CASRPQREGGEQFF.

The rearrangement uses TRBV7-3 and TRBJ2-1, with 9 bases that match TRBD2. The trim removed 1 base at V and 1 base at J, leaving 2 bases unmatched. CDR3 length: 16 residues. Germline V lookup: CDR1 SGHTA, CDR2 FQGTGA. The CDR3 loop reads CASSLISGSSYNEQFF. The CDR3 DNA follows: TGTGCCAGCAGCTTAATTAGCGGGAGTTCCTACAATGAGCAGTTCTTC.

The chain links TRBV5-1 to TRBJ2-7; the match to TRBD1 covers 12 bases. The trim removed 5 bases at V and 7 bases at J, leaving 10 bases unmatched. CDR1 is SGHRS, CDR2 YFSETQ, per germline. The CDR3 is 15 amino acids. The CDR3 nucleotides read TGCGCCAGCAGTCGGGGGGGACAGGGGGCGGAGGAGCAGTACTTC. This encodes CASSRGGQGAEEQYF.

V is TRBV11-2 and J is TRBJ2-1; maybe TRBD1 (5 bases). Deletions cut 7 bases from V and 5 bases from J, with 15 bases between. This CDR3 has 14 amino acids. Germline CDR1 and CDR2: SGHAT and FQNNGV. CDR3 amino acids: CASNPGNANNEQFF. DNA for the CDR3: TGTGCCAGCAACCCAGGGAATGCTAACAATGAGCAGTTCTTC.

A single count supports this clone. The DNA for the CDR3 is TGTGCCACCTTACTAGGGGAGGGAGAGACCCAGTACTTC. This encodes CATLLGEGETQYF. V is TRBV28 and J is TRBJ2-5, with 7 bases that match TRBD2. The V and J ends lost 10 bases and 4 bases, in that order; junction bases with no gene match: 9. CDR1 is MDHEN, CDR2 SYDVKM, per germline. The CDR3 has 13 amino acids.

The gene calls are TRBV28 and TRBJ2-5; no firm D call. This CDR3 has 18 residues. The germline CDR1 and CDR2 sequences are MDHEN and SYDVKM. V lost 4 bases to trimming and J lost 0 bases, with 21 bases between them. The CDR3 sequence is CASSSHRIVPSYQETQYF. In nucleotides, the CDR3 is TGTGCCAGCAGTTCCCATCGAATAGTCCCGTCCTACCAAGAGACCCAGTACTTC.

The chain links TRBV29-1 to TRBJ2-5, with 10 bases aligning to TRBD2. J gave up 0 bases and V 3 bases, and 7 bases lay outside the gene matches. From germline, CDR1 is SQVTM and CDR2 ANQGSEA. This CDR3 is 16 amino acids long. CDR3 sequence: CSVDGLAGVNQETQYF. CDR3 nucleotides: TGCAGCGTTGACGGGCTAGCGGGAGTAAACCAAGAGACCCAGTACTTC.

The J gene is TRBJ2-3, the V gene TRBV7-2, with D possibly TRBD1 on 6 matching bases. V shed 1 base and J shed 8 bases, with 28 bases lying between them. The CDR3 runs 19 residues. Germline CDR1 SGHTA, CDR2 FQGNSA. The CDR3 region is CASSLDAPRPGQWGATQYF. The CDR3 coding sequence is TGTGCCAGCAGCTTAGATGCCCCCCGGCCCGGACAGTGGGGAGCTACGCAGTATTTT.

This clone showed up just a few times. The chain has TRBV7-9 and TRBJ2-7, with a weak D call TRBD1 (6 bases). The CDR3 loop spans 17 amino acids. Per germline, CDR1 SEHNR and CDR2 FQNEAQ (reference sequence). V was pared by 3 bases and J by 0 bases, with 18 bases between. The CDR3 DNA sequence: TGTGCCAGCAGCTTGGGCACAGGGTTAAGGAGCTCCTACGAGCAGTACTTC. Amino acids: CASSLGTGLRSSYEQYF.

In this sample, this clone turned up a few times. CDR3 DNA: TGCAGCGTTGGGGCCGTACTAGAGTTCTTC. Residues: CSVGAVLEFF. The rearrangement links TRBV29-1 to TRBJ2-1, with D possibly being TRBD2 (5 bases). Trimming took off 4 bases at V and 14 bases at J, with 12 bases between the two ends. The V gene's germline CDR1 is SQVTM and CDR2 ANQGSEA. The CDR3 runs 10 residues.

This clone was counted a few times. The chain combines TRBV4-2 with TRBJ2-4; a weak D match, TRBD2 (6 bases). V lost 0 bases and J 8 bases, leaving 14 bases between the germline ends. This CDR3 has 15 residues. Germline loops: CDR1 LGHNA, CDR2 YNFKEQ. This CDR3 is CASSQEEWGEDIQYF. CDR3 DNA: TGTGCCAGCAGCCAAGAGGAATGGGGGGAGGACATTCAGTACTTC.

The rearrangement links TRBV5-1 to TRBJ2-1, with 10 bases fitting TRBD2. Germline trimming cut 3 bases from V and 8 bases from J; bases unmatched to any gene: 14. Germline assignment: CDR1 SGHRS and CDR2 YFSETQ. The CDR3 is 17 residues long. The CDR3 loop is CASSSSRGLAGEDEQFF. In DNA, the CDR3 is TGCGCCAGCAGCTCCTCACGCGGTCTAGCGGGAGAGGATGAGCAGTTCTTC.

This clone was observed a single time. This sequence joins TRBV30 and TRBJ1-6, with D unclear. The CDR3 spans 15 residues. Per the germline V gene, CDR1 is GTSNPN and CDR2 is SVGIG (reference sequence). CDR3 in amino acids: CARASREGDNSPLHF. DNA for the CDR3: TGTGCGAGAGCATCGAGGGAGGGTGATAATTCACCCCTCCACTTT.

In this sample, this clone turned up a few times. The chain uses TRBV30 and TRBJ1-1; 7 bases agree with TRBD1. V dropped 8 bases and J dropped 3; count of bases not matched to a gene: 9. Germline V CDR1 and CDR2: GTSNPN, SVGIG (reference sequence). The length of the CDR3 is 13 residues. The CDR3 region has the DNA TGTGCCCTGGAGGGGGCTTCGGACACTGAAGCTTTCTTT. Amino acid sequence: CALEGASDTEAFF.

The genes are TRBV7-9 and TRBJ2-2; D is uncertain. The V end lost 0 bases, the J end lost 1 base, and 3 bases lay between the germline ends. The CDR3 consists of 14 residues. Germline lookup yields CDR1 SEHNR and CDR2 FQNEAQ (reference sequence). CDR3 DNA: TGTGCCAGCAGCTTAGCCCGGAACACCGGGGAGCTGTTTTTT. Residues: CASSLARNTGELFF. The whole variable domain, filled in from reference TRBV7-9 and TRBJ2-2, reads DTGVSQNPRHKITKRGQNVTFRCDPISEHNRLYWYRQTLGQGPEFLTYFQNEAQLEKSRLLSDRFSAERPKGSFSTLEIQRTEQGDSAMYLCASSLARNTGELFFGEGSRLTVL.

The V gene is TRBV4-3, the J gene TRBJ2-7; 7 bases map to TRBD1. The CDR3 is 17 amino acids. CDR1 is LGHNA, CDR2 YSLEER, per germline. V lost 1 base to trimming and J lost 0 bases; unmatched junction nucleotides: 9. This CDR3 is CASSQAPRGRISYEQYF. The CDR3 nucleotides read TGCGCCAGCAGCCAAGCCCCGAGGGGGCGGATCTCCTACGAGCAGTACTTC.

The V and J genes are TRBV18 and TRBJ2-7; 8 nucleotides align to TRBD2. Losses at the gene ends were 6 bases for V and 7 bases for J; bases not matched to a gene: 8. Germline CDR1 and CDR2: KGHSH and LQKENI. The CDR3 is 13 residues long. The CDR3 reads CASSLGLGGEQYF. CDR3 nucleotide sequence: TGTGCCAGCTCCCTGGGACTAGGGGGGGAGCAGTACTTC.

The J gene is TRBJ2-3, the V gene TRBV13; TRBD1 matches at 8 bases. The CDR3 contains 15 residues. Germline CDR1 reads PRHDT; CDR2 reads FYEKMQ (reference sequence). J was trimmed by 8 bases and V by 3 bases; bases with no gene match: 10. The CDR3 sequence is CASSFRTGFRVTQYF. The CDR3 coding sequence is TGTGCCAGCAGCTTCCGGACAGGGTTTCGAGTTACGCAGTATTTT.

In nucleotides, the CDR3 is TGTGCCAGCAGACCCGGGGGGGTCCCCGTCTACGAGCAGTACTTC. It translates to CASRPGGVPVYEQYF. The chain carries TRBV6-6 and TRBJ2-7; 8 positions agree with TRBD2. Germline-derived CDR1 and CDR2 are MNHNY and SVGAGI (reference sequence). This CDR3 contains 15 residues. V shed 6 bases and J 3 bases; nucleotides not matched to a gene: 10.

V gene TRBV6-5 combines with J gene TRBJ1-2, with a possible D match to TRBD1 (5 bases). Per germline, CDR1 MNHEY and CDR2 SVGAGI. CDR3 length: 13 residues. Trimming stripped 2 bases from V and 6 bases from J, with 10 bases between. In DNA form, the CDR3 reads TGTGCCAGCAGTTACGGTCAAGGGGATGGCTACACCTTC. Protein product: CASSYGQGDGYTF.

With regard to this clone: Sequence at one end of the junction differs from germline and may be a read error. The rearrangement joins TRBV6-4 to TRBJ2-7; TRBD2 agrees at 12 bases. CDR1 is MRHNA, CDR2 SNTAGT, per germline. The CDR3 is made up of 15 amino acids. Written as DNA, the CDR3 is TGTGCCAGAAGTGGGGCTAGCGGGAGGGGATACGAGCAGTACTTC. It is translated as CARSGASGRGYEQYF.

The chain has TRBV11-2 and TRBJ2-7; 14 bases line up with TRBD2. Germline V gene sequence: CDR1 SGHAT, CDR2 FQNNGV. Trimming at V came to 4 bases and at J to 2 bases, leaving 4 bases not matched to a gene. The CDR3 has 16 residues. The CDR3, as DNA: TGTGCCAGCAGCTCCCGGGGACTAGCGGGAGCCTACGAGCAGTACTTC. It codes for CASSSRGLAGAYEQYF.

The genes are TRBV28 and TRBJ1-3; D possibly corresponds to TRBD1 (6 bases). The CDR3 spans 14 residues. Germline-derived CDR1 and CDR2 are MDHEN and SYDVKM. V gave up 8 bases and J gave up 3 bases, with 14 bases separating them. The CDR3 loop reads CASQGHPNGNTIYF. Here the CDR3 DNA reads TGTGCCAGCCAGGGGCACCCGAATGGAAACACCATATATTTT.

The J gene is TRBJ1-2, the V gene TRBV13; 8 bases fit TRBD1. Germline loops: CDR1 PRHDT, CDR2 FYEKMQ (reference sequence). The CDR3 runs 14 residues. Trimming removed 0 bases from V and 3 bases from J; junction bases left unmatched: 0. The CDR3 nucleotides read TGTGCCAGCAGCTTAGGGACAGGGGACTATGGCTACACCTTC. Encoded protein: CASSLGTGDYGYTF. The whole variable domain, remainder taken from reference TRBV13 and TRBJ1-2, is AAGVIQSPRHLIKEKRETATLKCYPIPRHDTVYWYQQGPGQDPQFLISFYEKMQSDKGSIPDRFSAQQFSDYHSELNMSSLELGDSALYFCASSLGTGDYGYTFGSGTRLTVV.

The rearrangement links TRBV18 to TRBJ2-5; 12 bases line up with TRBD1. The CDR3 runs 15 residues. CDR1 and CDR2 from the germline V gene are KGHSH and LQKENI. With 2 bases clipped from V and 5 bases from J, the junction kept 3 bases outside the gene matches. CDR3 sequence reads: CASSPRDRGPETQYF. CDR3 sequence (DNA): TGTGCCAGCTCACCAAGGGACAGGGGGCCGGAGACCCAGTACTTC.

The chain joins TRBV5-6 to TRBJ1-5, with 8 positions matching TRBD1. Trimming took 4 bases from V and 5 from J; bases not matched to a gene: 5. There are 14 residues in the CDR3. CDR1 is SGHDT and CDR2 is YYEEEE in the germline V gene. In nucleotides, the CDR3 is TGTGCCAGCAGCCCGTGGACAGGGCATCAGCCCCAGCATTTT. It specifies CASSPWTGHQPQHF.

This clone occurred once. Here the CDR3 reads CASSPTGSPLAQEQFF. Written as DNA, the CDR3 is TGTGCCAGCAGCCCAACAGGATCCCCCTTAGCCCAGGAGCAGTTCTTC. The chain couples TRBV9 to TRBJ2-1, with D possibly TRBD1 on 5 matching bases. This CDR3 comprises 16 residues. Deletions cut 4 bases from V and 10 bases from J, with 24 bases between. Germline loops: CDR1 SGDLS, CDR2 YYNGEE.